This TCR beta chain was sequenced in a study of T cells after yellow fever vaccination (dated by TCRdb to the late 2010s). Notes on the research overall: Libraries from fractions with low cell numbers were prepared with the SMART-Seq v4 Ultra Low Input RNA kit. To track T-cell clones before and after primary and booster YFV17D yellow fever vaccination, bulk TCR alpha and beta repertoires were sequenced longitudinally. Two healthy male donors made up the cohort, one aged 18 to 30 years and the other aged 30 to 40 years. Blood was collected at multiple timepoints before and after primary and secondary immunization, and bulk PBMC replicates and cell subsets were isolated.

The sample holds a few counts of this clonotype. Its antigen is currently not known. No quality values exist for individual bases; no much larger clone is one base distant. Overall study results and their limits: Most clones expanded after primary vaccination were re-detected after the booster (96% of CD4 and around 88% of CD8), suggesting broad memory maintenance. Compared with the primary T-cell response, the secondary T-cell response was faster but weaker, reaching its peak on day 5 rather than on day 15. Because the study included only a couple of donors, the extent to which the findings can be generalized is limited. A small fraction of clonotypes appeared in both the CD4 and CD8 compartments, likely as a result of convergent recombination. Computational filtering was needed because FACS-sorted repertoires could contain abundant contaminating clonotypes from the bulk population.

Sequencing was carried out with an Illumina NovaSeq 6000. TCR cDNA was made using 5'RACE template switching, a step that added a universal primer site and unique molecular identifiers. Priming of cDNA synthesis was performed from both the TCR alpha and TCR beta constant segments. Library amplification used two PCR steps, and the second PCR step added sample barcodes and sequencing adapters. Sequencing of libraries was performed on Illumina HiSeq 2500 (2x100 bp) or NovaSeq (2x150 bp). In the paper's pipeline: MIGEC handled demultiplexing of reads and collapsing into UMI consensus sequences, while MiXCR performed V(D)J alignment. Clonotypes responding to the vaccine were identified with edgeR on replicate PBMC samples, with the criteria of FDR below 0.01 and a log2 fold change above 5 up to day 15. Each bulk clonotype was labeled CD4 or CD8 based on which sequenced repertoire, CD4 or CD8, contained the clonotype at higher abundance. TCRdb trimmed the raw reads at Q25, called clones with MiXCR and kept productive beta chains. Rows with one shared CDR3 protein collapse into an entry with the most common genes and DNA. None of the V and J calls come from the authors' own analysis; TCRdb made them. The sample includes a few hundred thousand distinct CDR3 sequences, with around 20% observed a single time. Clones ranked in the top ten supply 15% to 20% of the sample.

Per the germline V gene, SGHDT is the CDR1 and YYEEEE is the CDR2. Ends trimmed: V by 4 bases, J by 1 base; bases unmatched to a gene: 6. The CDR3 numbers 16 residues from cysteine through phenylalanine. Just CDR3 DNA is preserved here, 48 bases in frame from base 1. Taken with the paper, the label for treatment or condition translates to: live attenuated yellow fever vaccine strain. At each blood-draw timepoint, two biological replicates of bulk PBMCs were obtained. PBMCs were isolated from peripheral blood using a standard Ficoll-Paque protocol. TriZol was used to extract RNA from bulk PBMCs, CD4 and CD8 fractions, and dextramer-positive and dextramer-negative fractions.

This TCR was recovered from a man aged 18 to 29 who received the YFV17D yellow fever vaccine. The V gene is TRBV5-6 and the J gene is TRBJ2-5; the junction holds 11 bases that match TRBD2. The sequencing here drew on PBMCs, taken before the yellow fever booster vaccination. The nucleotide sequence is given as TGTGCCAGCAGCCGTACTAGCGGGGGTACCCAAGAGACCCAGTACTTC. Protein translation: CASSRTSGGTQETQYF.